These 14 T cell receptor beta chains share one sample of origin, sequenced in a study of T cell responses to AZD1222 COVID-19 vaccine. TCRdb keeps only in-frame clones here, not all; method: immunoSEQ multiplex PCR. The sample has more than 50,000 clones, 84% seen once. The starting material was peripheral blood, obtained on day 0 of AZD1222 vaccination. All receptors derive from an adult in good health.

This rearrangement joins TRBV6-5 to TRBJ1-5, with 7 bases identical to TRBD1. Unmatched junction bases numbered 2, after V lost 0 bases and J lost 6 bases. CDR1 MNHEY and CDR2 SVGAGI come from the germline V gene. The CDR3 loop spans 14 amino acids. CDR3 in DNA: TGTGCCAGCAGTTACTCGACAGGGATTCAGCCCCAGCATTTT. Translating gives CASSYSTGIQPQHF.

The V and J genes are TRBV6-5 and TRBJ2-2; D is tentatively TRBD1 or TRBD2 (6 bases each). Trimming shortened V by 4 bases and J by 8 bases, and 11 bases separated the two germline ends. CDR3 length equals 13 residues. The V gene's germline CDR1 is MNHEY and CDR2 SVGAGI. CDR3 nucleotide sequence: TGTGCCAGCAGTTTGGGGGGCTCGGGGGAGCTGTTTTTT. This gives the protein CASSLGGSGELFF.

The rearrangement joins TRBV7-9 to TRBJ1-1; tentatively, D is TRBD1 (5 bases). CDR1 is SEHNR, CDR2 FQNEAQ, per germline (reference sequence). The ends were cut back, 1 base at V and 4 bases at J, with 10 bases in the middle. The CDR3 extends over 14 amino acids. The CDR3 nucleotides read TGTGCCAGCAGCTTAGTGGGACTGGGCACTGAAGCTTTCTTT. Translation: CASSLVGLGTEAFF. Looking up the rest from reference TRBV7-9 and TRBJ1-1 gives the full variable domain: DTGVSQNPRHKITKRGQNVTFRCDPISEHNRLYWYRQTLGQGPEFLTYFQNEAQLEKSRLLSDRFSAERPKGSFSTLEIQRTEQGDSAMYLCASSLVGLGTEAFFGQGTRLTVV.

This clone was seen a handful of times. The V and J genes are TRBV6-5 and TRBJ1-6; a weak D match, TRBD1 (5 bases). This CDR3 is 15 amino acids long. V lost 2 bases to trimming and J lost 7 bases, with 12 bases between them. CDR1 and CDR2 from the germline V gene are MNHEY and SVGAGI. The CDR3 coding sequence is TGTGCCAGCAGTTACGGGGCCAATCGGAATTCACCCCTCCACTTT. Translation gives CASSYGANRNSPLHF.

The J gene is TRBJ2-1, the V gene TRBV10-3; D ambiguous. Germline V lookup: CDR1 ENHRY, CDR2 SYGVKD. Trimming stripped 0 bases from V and 10 bases from J, with 13 bases between. CDR3 length: 14 amino acids. Here the CDR3 DNA reads TGTGCCATCAGTGAGTCGACTCGAATAGCAGAGCAGTTCTTC. Amino acids: CAISESTRIAEQFF.

As concerns this clone: The sample contains more than one DNA sequence encoding this CDR3. The rearrangement uses TRBV3-1 (or the pseudogene TRBV3-2) and TRBJ1-2; TRBD1 matches at 7 bases. With V trimmed by 1 base and J by 8 bases, 7 bases remained unmatched. CDR3 length equals 14 residues. CDR1 and CDR2 (germline): LGHDT, YNNKEL (reference sequence). CDR3 nucleotides: TGTGCCAGCAGCCAAGGTGACAGGGTGTACGGCTACACCTTC. This translates into CASSQGDRVYGYTF.

This clone has just one count. V and J are TRBV9 and TRBJ2-2, with 8 bases that match TRBD1. This CDR3 is 17 amino acids long. Germline CDR1 reads SGDLS; CDR2 reads YYNGEE. V lost 4 bases to trimming and J lost 0 bases; unmatched junction nucleotides: 8. This chain's CDR3 is CASSTRKGQANTGELFF. In DNA form, the CDR3 reads TGTGCCAGCAGCACCCGAAAGGGACAGGCGAACACCGGGGAGCTGTTTTTT.

This chain joins TRBV9 and TRBJ1-1, with TRBD1 identical over 12 bases. Germline CDR1 is SGDLS and CDR2 is YYNGEE. V gave up 0 bases and J gave up 11 bases; unmatched junction bases: 8. This CDR3 region has 15 residues. The CDR3 region is CASSVGGTGGEKAFF. The DNA for the CDR3 is TGTGCCAGCAGCGTAGGCGGGACAGGGGGCGAGAAGGCTTTCTTT.

The rearrangement links TRBV18 to TRBJ2-7, with 7 bases matching TRBD1. The CDR3 extends over 15 amino acids. Germline V gene sequence: CDR1 KGHSH, CDR2 LQKENI. With V trimmed by 4 bases and J by 0 bases, 6 bases remained unmatched. The CDR3 region is CASSQGTESSYEQYV. The DNA for the CDR3 is TGTGCCAGCTCACAAGGGACAGAGAGCTCCTACGAGCAGTACGTC.

This clone came up a few times. The chain joins TRBV9 to TRBJ2-5; TRBD2 agrees at 9 bases. Germline assignment: CDR1 SGDLS and CDR2 YYNGEE. CDR3 length equals 15 residues. Losses at the gene ends were 0 bases for V and 5 bases for J; bases not matched to a gene: 5. CDR3 nucleotides: TGTGCCAGCAGCGTAGGGACTAGCGATGAGGAGACCCAGTACTTC. Its translation: CASSVGTSDEETQYF.

The chain uses TRBV2 and TRBJ1-1; D not certain. The V end was cut by 7 bases, the J end by 1 base, with 13 bases between. This CDR3 spans 14 amino acids. Germline lookup yields CDR1 SNHLY and CDR2 FYNNEI. The CDR3 bases are TGTGCCAGCACGACGCGGGGAGGGAACACTGAAGCTTTCTTT. Encoded protein: CASTTRGGNTEAFF.

The chain has TRBV21-1 and TRBJ2-5; no check of the table's D call, TRBD2, against the DNA was made. TRBV21-1 is an annotated pseudogene. CDR3 length equals 14 residues. The CDR3 region has the DNA TGTGCCAGCAGCAGTCATCGGGGGTTTCTGGACCAGTACTTC. It translates to CASSSHRGFLDQYF.

The chain uses TRBV6-5 and TRBJ1-1; maybe TRBD1 (5 bases). The CDR3 sequence is 14 residues long. Germline lookup yields CDR1 MNHEY and CDR2 SVGAGI. V was pared by 6 bases and J by 0 bases, with 11 bases between. CDR3 loop: CASRSGPLNTEAFF. As DNA, the CDR3 is TGTGCCAGCAGATCAGGGCCCTTGAACACTGAAGCTTTCTTT.

This chain links TRBV19 with TRBJ1-2; the match to TRBD1 covers 10 bases. V shed 5 bases, J shed 0 bases, and the junction held 6 bases outside the gene matches. Germline loops: CDR1 LNHDA, CDR2 SQIVND (reference sequence). This CDR3 spans 16 amino acids. The CDR3 spells CASSESGTGANYGYTF. The CDR3 DNA is TGTGCCAGTAGTGAATCCGGGACAGGGGCTAACTATGGCTACACCTTC. The entire variable domain, with the rest obtained from reference TRBV19 and TRBJ1-2, is as follows: DGGITQSPKYLFRKEGQNVTLSCEQNLNHDAMYWYRQDPGQGLRLIYYSQIVNDFQKGDIAEGYSVSREKKESFPLTVTSAQKNPTAFYLCASSESGTGANYGYTFGSGTRLTVV.